These T cell receptor beta chains were read from a single sample in a study of T cells in tumors after PD-1 blockade. Repertoires were generated with immunoSEQ multiplex PCR, while TCRdb's copy carries only in-frame clones and drops some. This sample has roughly 50,000 clones; roughly 80% occur once, and the top ten carry roughly 4.1%. The source was PBMCs, collected before anti-PD-1 treatment. Receptor source: a human donor with basal cell carcinoma. CDR3s include the opening cysteine and the closing phenylalanine or tryptophan. The order of the fields is D gene, J gene, V gene, CDR3 protein. A D gene is named only where the DNA matches it firmly.

>TRBD1|TRBJ2-7|TRBV5-6
CASSLGDRGAYEQYF
>NA|TRBJ2-2|TRBV6-5
CATSQGAGELFF
>NA|TRBJ1-2|TRBV5-1
CASSFGVNYGYTF
>TRBD1|TRBJ1-6|TRBV7-6
CASSSGQGVNSPLHF
>NA|TRBJ2-7|TRBV6-6
CASSTPEGAHEQYF
>NA|TRBJ1-1|TRBV18
CASSPPANTEAFF
>TRBD2|TRBJ2-4|TRBV3-1/TRBV3-2
CASSQDGSGGAGNIQYF
>NA|TRBJ2-1|TRBV5-6
CASSFAGSSYNEQFF
>TRBD1|TRBJ2-2|TRBV4-1
CASSWTGGRTGELFF
>TRBD1|TRBJ2-7|TRBV25-1
CASSNRGREYEQYF
>TRBD1|TRBJ1-5|TRBV19
CASSPSGTGYNQPQHF
>TRBD1|TRBJ2-1|TRBV4-1
CASSQDGTDYNEQFF